This T cell receptor beta chain stems from a study of control samples from healthy donors and cancer patients. This clone was found a few times. CDR1 DFQATT and CDR2 SNEGSKA come from the germline V gene (reference sequence). V was pared by 5 bases and J by 8 bases, with 10 bases between. CDR3 length: 11 amino acids. Data came from immunoSEQ multiplex PCR; TCRdb stores just in-frame clones and leaves some out. The sample includes 75,000 to 100,000 clones, roughly four fifths of them seen just once. This TCR derives from a man in his sixties in good health. Sequencing was performed on blood. The rearrangement uses TRBV20-1 and TRBJ2-1; D remains ambiguous. The CDR3 here is CSAEDLHEQFF. DNA for the CDR3: TGCAGTGCTGAGGACCTCCATGAGCAGTTCTTC.